What follows describes a single T cell receptor beta chain. The protocol was immunoSEQ multiplex PCR, while the TCRdb copy is restricted to in-frame clones and leaves out a portion. Of 50,000 to 75,000 clones in the sample, roughly 92% are singletons; the top ten hold about 2.9%. These data belong to a study of T cell changes during pregnancy in multiple sclerosis. CDR1 and CDR2 (germline): SGHKS, YYEKEE (reference sequence). The CDR3 extends over 14 amino acids. The germline V and J ends were trimmed by 2 bases and 1 base, with 10 bases remaining between them. Here the sequenced sample was peripheral blood, taken in the third trimester of pregnancy. The chain employs TRBV5-5 and TRBJ2-7; maybe TRBD2 (6 bases). The TCR originated in a female donor in good health, enrolled as a control in a pregnancy study. The CDR3 spells CASSFIGGSYEQYF. CDR3 nucleotides: TGTGCCAGCAGCTTTATCGGGGGTTCCTACGAGCAGTACTTC.